These 31 T cell receptor beta chains originate from one sample sequenced in a study of blood T cells in healthy people across ages. A sample-barcoded 5' primer and a J-beta primer mix were used in a second PCR of roughly 6 to 11 cycles. MiXCR, run by TCRdb on the 5' RACE reads, gives a single entry per CDR3 protein. The profile shows fewer than 900,000 distinct CDR3 sequences, 43% of them singletons. Sequencing input: blood. Receptors originate from a woman aged 60-75 years in good health.

This clonotype came up a few times. J is TRBJ2-7 and V is TRBV10-3, with 11 bases matching TRBD1. The CDR3 spans 15 residues. V dropped 5 bases and J dropped 3; count of bases not matched to a gene: 6. Germline V gene lookup returns CDR1 ENHRY and CDR2 SYGVKD. The CDR3: CAISPTGTGGYEQYF. DNA for the CDR3: TGTGCCATCAGTCCAACCGGGACAGGGGGCTACGAGCAGTACTTC.

The chain is built from TRBV6-5 and TRBJ2-2, with D maybe TRBD2 (5 bases). This CDR3 contains 13 residues. Germline V gives CDR1 MNHEY, CDR2 SVGAGI. The V and J ends lost 7 bases and 2 bases respectively, with 8 bases between them. In DNA, the CDR3 is TGTGCCAGCATGAGGGTTAACACCGGGGAGCTGTTTTTT. This sequence encodes CASMRVNTGELFF.

The CDR3 DNA reads as TGTGCCAGCAGTTTAACAGACAGCCAGCCCCAGCATTTT. Residues: CASSLTDSQPQHF. The chain combines TRBV28 with TRBJ1-5; weak D call: TRBD1 (5 bases). From germline, CDR1 is MDHEN and CDR2 SYDVKM. The CDR3 loop spans 13 amino acids. V gave up 2 bases and J gave up 7 bases, with 9 bases separating them.

This clonotype has only a few counts. The V and J genes are TRBV20-1 and TRBJ2-7, with 10 nucleotides matching TRBD2. Trimming cost V 5 bases and J 3 bases; bases outside gene matches: 10. The CDR3 covers 15 residues. The germline CDR1 and CDR2 sequences are DFQATT and SNEGSKA (reference sequence). CDR3 sequence: CSAGGLAGEVYEQYF. The DNA for the CDR3 is TGCAGTGCTGGAGGGCTAGCGGGAGAAGTCTACGAGCAGTACTTC.

This chain connects TRBV4-3 to TRBJ2-1; 10 nucleotides match TRBD2. The CDR3 runs 15 residues. Losses at the gene ends were 4 bases for V and 5 bases for J; bases not matched to a gene: 5. Germline V gives CDR1 LGHNA, CDR2 YSLEER. CDR3 loop: CASSRGLATNNEQFF. The CDR3 DNA follows: TGCGCCAGCAGCCGGGGACTAGCGACCAACAATGAGCAGTTCTTC.

Regarding this clonotype: Possible read error: a much larger clone is one base away. This chain joins TRBV12-3 or TRBV12-4 and TRBJ2-1; D gene unclear. V was clipped by 6 bases and J by 2 bases, with 17 bases between them. The CDR3 has 16 residues. The CDR3 DNA is TGTGCCAGCAGCCTGGGCCGCCCTGGCGCCTACAATGAGCAGTTCTTC. The encoded protein is CASSLGRPGAYNEQFF.

Concerning this clonotype: Mismatch with germline at one junction end may stem from a read error. V and J are TRBV3-1 and TRBJ2-1, with 8 bases matching TRBD2. The germline V gene encodes CDR1 LGHDT and CDR2 YNNKEL (reference sequence). The CDR3 has 16 residues. Written as DNA, the CDR3 is TGTGCCAGCAGCCACCAGGGACGAGCGGGGGCCAATGAGCAGTTGTTC. It yields the protein CASSHQGRAGANEQLF.

In its sample, this clonotype was seen a few times. This chain joins TRBV3-1 and TRBJ2-1; D is possibly TRBD2 (5 bases). Trimming pared 0 bases from V and 0 bases from J, leaving 9 bases between. This CDR3 has 16 amino acids. From germline, CDR1 is LGHDT and CDR2 YNNKEL (reference sequence). CDR3 in amino acids: CASSQDPRGSYNEQFF. The DNA of the CDR3 is TGTGCCAGCAGCCAAGATCCTCGGGGCTCCTACAATGAGCAGTTCTTC.

V is TRBV20-1 and J is TRBJ2-7; TRBD2 aligns across 12 bases. Unmatched junction bases numbered 5, after V lost 3 bases and J lost 5 bases. CDR1 is DFQATT and CDR2 is SNEGSKA in the germline V gene (reference sequence). The CDR3 is made up of 14 amino acids. In DNA, the CDR3 is TGCAGTGCTAGGCCGACTAGCGGGGGTAACGAGCAGTACTTC. Protein sequence: CSARPTSGGNEQYF.

This clonotype was seen repeatedly, ten times or more. The rearrangement links TRBV4-3 to TRBJ2-4, with D uncertain. Trimming removed 0 bases at V and 0 bases at J, with 3 bases between. Germline CDR1 reads LGHNA; CDR2 reads YSLEER. CDR3 length: 14 residues. The CDR3 loop is CASSQEVAKNIQYF. For the CDR3, the DNA is TGCGCCAGCAGCCAAGAAGTAGCCAAAAACATTCAGTACTTC.

The chain combines TRBV15 with TRBJ2-5, with unresolved D. CDR3 size: 16 residues. The V gene lost 0 bases and the J gene lost 7 bases, with 18 bases spanning the gap. Per germline, CDR1 LNHNV and CDR2 YYDKDF (reference sequence). The CDR3 loop reads CATSRDRRSIGGTQYF. In DNA form, the CDR3 reads TGTGCCACCAGCAGAGATCGAAGGTCTATTGGCGGGACCCAGTACTTC.

The chain links TRBV25-1 to TRBJ2-7, with D perhaps assigned TRBD1 or TRBD2 (5 bases each). Germline V CDR1 and CDR2: MGHDK, SYGVNS. Trimming shortened V by 6 bases and J by 2 bases, and 14 bases separated the two germline ends. The CDR3 covers 14 residues. The CDR3 loop reads CASRIEGFPYEQYF. The CDR3 DNA reads TGTGCCAGCAGGATAGAGGGGTTTCCCTACGAGCAGTACTTC.

V gene TRBV12-3 or TRBV12-4 combines with J gene TRBJ2-5; 8 bases map to TRBD2. Germline trimming cut 0 bases from V and 11 bases from J; bases unmatched to any gene: 17. The CDR3 sequence is 17 residues long. The CDR3 loop is CASSLALTGGPGNEQYF. The CDR3 region has the DNA TGTGCCAGCAGTTTAGCTCTCACGGGGGGGCCTGGGAATGAGCAGTACTTC.

The chain uses TRBV27 and TRBJ2-5, with 12 bases fitting TRBD2. The CDR3 extends over 15 amino acids. Unmatched junction bases numbered 4, after V lost 3 bases and J lost 5 bases. Germline CDR1 MNHEY, CDR2 SMNVEV (reference sequence). The CDR3 DNA is TGTGCCAGCAGTTTGACTAGCGGGAGTCATGAGACCCAGTACTTC. Translation: CASSLTSGSHETQYF.

This sequence joins TRBV5-1 and TRBJ2-7; 8 bases map to TRBD1. Unmatched junction bases numbered 10, after V lost 2 bases and J lost 3 bases. CDR1 SGHRS and CDR2 YFSETQ come from the germline V gene. The CDR3 spans 16 residues. CDR3 loop: CASSFGFRTGSYEQYF. Here the CDR3 DNA reads TGCGCCAGCAGCTTTGGATTTCGGACAGGGAGCTACGAGCAGTACTTC. Together with reference TRBV5-1 and TRBJ2-7, the CDR3 gives the full variable domain: KAGVTQTPRYLIKTRGQQVTLSCSPISGHRSVSWYQQTPGQGLQFLFEYFSETQRNKGNFPGRFSGRQFSNSRSEMNVSTLELGDSALYLCASSFGFRTGSYEQYFGPGTRLTVT.

The chain recombines TRBV12-3 or TRBV12-4 with TRBJ2-1; possibly TRBD1 for D (5 bases). The V end lost 4 bases, the J end lost 14 bases, and 15 bases lay between the germline ends. The CDR3 sequence is 12 residues long. CDR3 region: CASSWVGAAEFF. For the CDR3, the DNA is TGTGCCAGCAGTTGGGTTGGGGCGGCAGAGTTCTTC.

This clonotype was recorded once. This chain links TRBV20-1 with TRBJ2-3; D not certain. The germline V gene encodes CDR1 DFQATT and CDR2 SNEGSKA (reference sequence). With 3 bases removed from V and 6 bases from J, the gap between germline ends came to 16 bases. This CDR3 region has 14 residues. The CDR3 DNA reads TGCAGTGCTAGCCCCCAAGGGCTCCCTGATACGCAGTATTTT. This encodes CSASPQGLPDTQYF.

The rearrangement joins TRBV2 to TRBJ2-4; D is uncertain. Looked up from germline, CDR1 is SNHLY and CDR2 is FYNNEI. CDR3 length: 11 residues. V was cut by 6 bases and J by 13 bases, with 13 bases left in between. The CDR3 nucleotides read TGTGCCAGCAGCTGGTCGTTGGAGCAGTACTTC. Protein product: CASSWSLEQYF.

V and J are TRBV5-6 and TRBJ2-7; 8 nucleotides align to TRBD1. CDR1 is SGHDT, CDR2 YYEEEE, per germline. The CDR3 loop spans 15 amino acids. Trimming cost V 3 bases and J 5 bases; bases outside gene matches: 10. The CDR3 spells CASSSRWTGNDEQYF. CDR3 DNA sequence: TGTGCCAGCAGCTCCAGATGGACAGGGAACGACGAGCAGTACTTC. The full variable domain, its missing parts supplied by reference TRBV5-6 and TRBJ2-7, is DAGVTQSPTHLIKTRGQQVTLRCSPKSGHDTVSWYQQALGQGPQFIFQYYEEEERQRGNFPDRFSGHQFPNYSSELNVNALLLGDSALYLCASSSRWTGNDEQYFGPGTRLTVT.

The chain employs TRBV20-1 and TRBJ2-3; 10 nucleotides agree with TRBD2. The V and J ends lost 6 bases and 10 bases, in that order; junction bases with no gene match: 10. CDR1 is DFQATT, CDR2 SNEGSKA, per germline (reference sequence). This CDR3 has 13 amino acids. CDR3 nucleotide sequence: TGCAGTGCGAAACTAGCGGGATCCGATGCGCAGTATTTT. This gives the protein CSAKLAGSDAQYF.

The chain is built from TRBV6-4 and TRBJ2-1; no clear D. Trimming stripped 6 bases from V and 14 bases from J, with 20 bases between. This CDR3 region has 13 residues. From germline, CDR1 is MRHNA and CDR2 SNTAGT. The CDR3 loop is CASSYTTRSPKFF. In DNA form, the CDR3 reads TGTGCCAGCAGCTATACTACCCGCTCCCCTAAGTTCTTC.

This clonotype was seen a few times. The rearrangement uses TRBV12-3 or TRBV12-4 and TRBJ2-7; D is possibly TRBD1 (6 bases). The J call may be faulty, since TRBJ2-5 better matches the DNA end. The length of the CDR3 is 14 residues. The CDR3 region is CANSLDTGLKTQYF. The DNA of the CDR3 is TGTGCCAACTCTCTGGACACAGGGTTAAAGACCCAGTACTTC.

This sequence joins TRBV6-2 or TRBV6-3 and TRBJ2-7; TRBD2 agrees at 8 bases. The DNA end lines up better with TRBJ2-5; the J call may be wrong. The CDR3 runs to 16 residues. Germline values: CDR1 MNHEY, CDR2 SVGEGT. The CDR3 DNA reads as TGTGCCAGCAGTTACGCCGCGGGACTAGGAGGGGAGACCCAGTACTTC. Translation: CASSYAAGLGGETQYF.

This clonotype was counted only a few times. The chain combines TRBV20-1 with TRBJ2-7, with D uncertain. V was shortened by 3 bases and J by 4 bases, with 13 bases between the two germline ends. This CDR3 region has 13 residues. The germline V gene has CDR1 DFQATT and CDR2 SNEGSKA (reference sequence). CDR3 DNA: TGCAGTGCTAGGTCACCGGACGGGTACGAGCAGTACTTC. Translation gives CSARSPDGYEQYF.

This chain uses TRBV7-2 with TRBJ1-5; D may be TRBD1 (5 bases). The CDR3 length is 14 residues. V was pared by 5 bases and J by 6 bases, with 14 bases between. The germline V gene has CDR1 SGHTA and CDR2 FQGNSA. This chain's CDR3 is CASSRSPGIQPQHF. The CDR3 nucleotides are TGTGCCAGCAGCCGCAGCCCAGGGATTCAGCCCCAGCATTTT.

The rearrangement links TRBV5-1 to TRBJ2-5, with 10 bases matching TRBD2. There are 16 residues in the CDR3. Trimming cost V 4 bases and J 3 bases; bases outside gene matches: 9. Germline values: CDR1 SGHRS, CDR2 YFSETQ. CDR3 sequence (DNA): TGCGCCAGCAGCCCCAACGCAGCGGGGGGGGAAGAGACCCAGTACTTC. Protein: CASSPNAAGGEETQYF.

This clonotype showed up just a few times. V gene TRBV20-1 combines with J gene TRBJ1-2; TRBD1 matches 9 bases. CDR1 and CDR2 (germline): DFQATT, SNEGSKA (reference sequence). After removal of 6 bases from V and 5 bases from J, the junction contained 7 bases not matched to a gene. CDR3 length: 13 amino acids. For the CDR3, the DNA is TGCAGTGCGCCGGGACAGGGCCTTTATGGCTACACCTTC. Residues: CSAPGQGLYGYTF.

The V and J genes are TRBV29-1 and TRBJ1-1, with D hard to call. The CDR3 extends over 13 amino acids. Trimming removed 7 bases from V and 1 base from J, with 13 bases in between. In germline, CDR1 is SQVTM, CDR2 ANQGSEA. The CDR3 spells CSAFSRGNTEAFF. The CDR3 DNA is TGCAGCGCCTTCTCACGGGGGAACACTGAAGCTTTCTTT.

The CDR3 nucleotides read TGCAGCGTTGCCACTGAGTCATCTTCTAGCACAGATACGCAGTATTTT. Translating gives CSVATESSSSTDTQYF. The gene calls are TRBV29-1 and TRBJ2-3; D is unresolved. This CDR3 is built from 16 residues. V was trimmed by 4 bases and J by 0 bases, leaving 17 bases between them. Germline CDR1 is SQVTM and CDR2 is ANQGSEA.

This clonotype has a handful of counts. This chain uses TRBV15 with TRBJ1-5, with 8 nucleotides matching TRBD1. The CDR3 has 14 amino acids. The V segment lost 4 bases and the J segment 4 bases; nucleotides outside the gene matches: 3. The germline CDR1 and CDR2 sequences are LNHNV and YYDKDF (reference sequence). This chain's CDR3 is CATSTRQGNQPQHF. The CDR3, as DNA: TGTGCCACCAGCACGCGACAGGGGAATCAGCCCCAGCATTTT.

The rearrangement uses TRBV7-2 and TRBJ2-1; 12 nucleotides match TRBD2. Trimming took 5 bases from V and 8 from J; bases not matched to a gene: 7. CDR3 length equals 15 residues. Germline CDR1 SGHTA, CDR2 FQGNSA. CDR3 nucleotide sequence: TGTGCCAGCAGCCCGACTAGCGGGAGTTTCCATGAGCAGTTCTTC. Encoded protein: CASSPTSGSFHEQFF.